This entry features one T cell receptor beta chain sequence. Clones were sequenced by immunoSEQ multiplex PCR, and TCRdb holds only the in-frame ones, with some missing. The sample has some 250,000 clones, about nine tenths seen once. This sample is drawn from a study of blood T cell repertoires in COVID-19. Sequencing used PBMCs or T cells enriched from blood (not recorded which). This receptor was identified in a man aged 18 to 35 who had recovered from COVID-19.

The CDR3 DNA reads TGCGCCAGCAGCTACACAGGGGCGTACGAGCAGTACTTC. Amino acids: CASSYTGAYEQYF. The rearrangement links TRBV5-1 to TRBJ2-7; 7 bases line up with TRBD1. V gave up 3 bases and J gave up 4 bases; unmatched junction bases: 4. CDR1 and CDR2 (germline): SGHRS, YFSETQ. This CDR3 has 13 residues.